The 32 T cell receptor beta chains reported below all come from one sample, sequenced in a study of T cell responses to AZD1222 COVID-19 vaccine. Method: immunoSEQ multiplex PCR; TCRdb's copy keeps in-frame clones and lacks some. The sample lists approximately 79,000 clones; 86% were seen once. Sequences were derived from peripheral blood, sampled on day 0 of AZD1222 vaccination. The origin of the receptors is an adult in good health.

This clone occurred once. The chain uses TRBV6-1 and TRBJ1-4; no reliable D call. The V gene lost 2 bases and the J gene lost 8 bases, with 15 bases spanning the gap. The V gene's germline CDR1 is MNHNS and CDR2 SASEGT. The CDR3 consists of 15 residues. The CDR3 loop reads CASSEIKGMEEKLFF. DNA for the CDR3: TGTGCCAGCAGTGAAATAAAGGGCATGGAGGAAAAACTGTTTTTT.

The count of this clone is one. This chain connects TRBV7-2 to TRBJ2-5; 7 bases match TRBD1. V gave up 5 bases and J gave up 3 bases; unmatched junction bases: 3. The germline V gene encodes CDR1 SGHTA and CDR2 FQGNSA. CDR3 length: 13 residues. The CDR3 DNA sequence: TGTGCCAGCAGCAGGGGACAGAAAGAGACCCAGTACTTC. It translates to CASSRGQKETQYF. Based on the CDR3 plus reference TRBV7-2 and TRBJ2-5, the full variable domain is GAGVSQSPSNKVTEKGKDVELRCDPISGHTALYWYRQSLGQGLEFLIYFQGNSAPDKSGLPSDRFSAERTGGSVSTLTIQRTQQEDSAVYLCASSRGQKETQYFGPGTRLLVL.

The chain recombines TRBV4-3 with TRBJ2-3; D unresolved. Germline assignment: CDR1 LGHNA and CDR2 YSLEER. CDR3 length: 15 amino acids. Trimming left V 3 bases short and J 4 bases short, with 14 bases between. The CDR3 loop is CASSQDGGVADTQYF. CDR3 in DNA: TGCGCCAGCAGCCAGGATGGTGGAGTTGCAGATACGCAGTATTTT.

This clone is a singleton in its sample. This CDR3 is CASSWDRGKETQYF. In DNA form, the CDR3 reads TGTGCCAGCAGCTGGGACAGGGGGAAGGAGACCCAGTACTTC. The genes are TRBV7-9 and TRBJ2-5, with TRBD1 matching 11 bases. V shed 4 bases, J shed 5 bases, and the junction held 3 bases outside the gene matches. From germline, CDR1 is SEHNR and CDR2 FQNEAQ (reference sequence). The CDR3 is made up of 14 amino acids.

The chain joins TRBV4-3 to TRBJ2-2; 8 positions match TRBD1. Germline lookup yields CDR1 LGHNA and CDR2 YSLEER. Trimming removed 2 bases from V and 0 bases from J; junction bases left unmatched: 5. This CDR3 spans 17 amino acids. CDR3 loop: CASSQRTTGANTGELFF. The CDR3 DNA sequence: TGCGCCAGCAGCCAAAGGACGACAGGGGCGAACACCGGGGAGCTGTTTTTT.

J is TRBJ2-5 and V is TRBV12-3 or TRBV12-4, with D hard to call. Trimming cost V 5 bases and J 5 bases, with 12 bases left between them. CDR3 length: 13 amino acids. The CDR3 region is CASSVHEGETQYF. For the CDR3, the DNA is TGTGCCAGCAGTGTTCATGAAGGGGAGACCCAGTACTTC.

This sequence joins TRBV24-1 and TRBJ2-2; 9 positions match TRBD1. V was clipped by 8 bases and J by 2 bases; unmatched bases: 2. Germline CDR1 KGHDR, CDR2 SFDVKD. CDR3 length equals 14 residues. CDR3 nucleotide sequence: TGTGCCACCACTACAGGGGGCAACACCGGGGAGCTGTTTTTT. This encodes CATTTGGNTGELFF.

The chain joins TRBV7-2 to TRBJ2-7; TRBD1 matches at 8 bases. After removal of 5 bases from V and 5 bases from J, the junction contained 11 bases not matched to a gene. The germline gives CDR1 SGHTA, CDR2 FQGNSA. This CDR3 contains 15 residues. The CDR3 DNA sequence: TGTGCCAGCAGCCCCTGGACAGGGAACTGGAACGAGCAGTACTTC. Protein sequence: CASSPWTGNWNEQYF.

V and J are TRBV19 and TRBJ1-5; TRBD1 is a possible D gene (5 bases). V gave up 3 bases and J gave up 7 bases, with 7 bases separating them. Germline loops: CDR1 LNHDA, CDR2 SQIVND (reference sequence). This CDR3 has 12 amino acids. The CDR3 loop is CASSIREQPQHF. CDR3 sequence (DNA): TGTGCCAGTAGTATCAGGGAACAGCCCCAGCATTTT.

The DNA of the CDR3 is TGTGCCAGCAGCCAAGGGGATATACCAAGGAGCCTGACTTTC. It specifies CASSQGDIPRSLTF. The V call is TRBV3-1 (or the pseudogene TRBV3-2), the J call TRBJ2-6; no clear D gene. CDR1 and CDR2 from the germline V gene are LGHDT and YNNKEL (reference sequence). The length of the CDR3 is 14 residues. V was cut by 1 base and J by 15 bases, with 16 bases left in between.

The chain couples TRBV25-1 to TRBJ1-2; 8 nucleotides align to TRBD1. V lost 4 bases to trimming and J lost 8 bases; unmatched junction nucleotides: 15. The CDR3 contains 16 residues. Germline CDR1 MGHDK, CDR2 SYGVNS. The CDR3 sequence is CASSGFPARGLRGYTF. CDR3 coding DNA: TGTGCCAGCAGTGGGTTCCCAGCCAGGGGGCTGAGGGGCTACACCTTC.

CDR3 DNA sequence: TGTGCCAGCAGCGTAGCCCAGGGGCCAGCTAATTCACCCCTCCACTTT. Encoded protein: CASSVAQGPANSPLHF. The chain employs TRBV9 and TRBJ1-6, with D maybe TRBD1 (6 bases). Germline V gives CDR1 SGDLS, CDR2 YYNGEE. Trimming took off 0 bases at V and 6 bases at J, with 13 bases between the two ends. CDR3 size: 16 residues. The variable domain in full, with the rest retrieved from reference TRBV9 and TRBJ1-6, is DSGVTQTPKHLITATGQRVTLRCSPRSGDLSVYWYQQSLDQGLQFLIQYYNGEERAKGNILERFSAQQFPDLHSELNLSSLELGDSALYFCASSVAQGPANSPLHFGNGTRLTVT.

This clone has a handful of counts. The CDR3 coding sequence is TGTGCCACCACTCAACTCACGGACGGGGAGCTGTTTTTT. Translation gives CATTQLTDGELFF. The V and J genes are TRBV9 and TRBJ2-2, with unresolved D. V lost 9 bases, J lost 7 bases, and 16 bases lay in between. The germline V gene encodes CDR1 SGDLS and CDR2 YYNGEE. This CDR3 region has 13 residues.

CDR3 residues: CASSSTPPTGDYNSPLHF. The CDR3 DNA reads as TGTGCCAGCAGCTCTACCCCCCCGACAGGGGACTATAATTCACCCCTCCACTTT. V usage is TRBV27 and J usage is TRBJ1-6, with TRBD1 matching over 8 bases. Unmatched junction bases numbered 13, after V lost 6 bases and J lost 3 bases. The CDR3 spans 18 residues. The germline V gene encodes CDR1 MNHEY and CDR2 SMNVEV (reference sequence).

The chain joins TRBV20-1 to TRBJ1-2; 10 nucleotides match TRBD1. V shed 5 bases, J shed 8 bases, and the junction held 2 bases outside the gene matches. This CDR3 has 11 residues. CDR1 is DFQATT, CDR2 SNEGSKA, per germline (reference sequence). For the CDR3, the DNA is TGCAGTGCTGGGACAGGGGAAGGCTACACCTTC. Encoded protein: CSAGTGEGYTF.

The V and J genes are TRBV10-1 and TRBJ2-7; a possible D gene is TRBD1 (6 bases). CDR1 is WNHNN and CDR2 is SYGVQD in the germline V gene (reference sequence). Trimming pared 3 bases from V and 4 bases from J, leaving 19 bases between. The CDR3 is made up of 16 amino acids. CDR3 protein: CASSDGTLPSNYEQYF. The CDR3 nucleotides are TGCGCCAGCAGTGATGGGACACTTCCTTCCAATTACGAGCAGTACTTC.

V is TRBV18 and J is TRBJ1-4; D is unresolved. The germline V and J ends were trimmed by 0 bases and 6 bases, with 8 bases remaining between them. Germline V CDR1 and CDR2: KGHSH, LQKENI. This CDR3 is 14 amino acids long. The DNA for the CDR3 is TGTGCCAGCTCACCACCAGGGAGGTATGAAAAACTGTTTTTT. It encodes CASSPPGRYEKLFF.

The chain is built from TRBV19 and TRBJ1-4; D uncertain. This CDR3 comprises 14 residues. V shed 9 bases and J shed 7 bases, with 18 bases lying between them. Germline V gene sequence: CDR1 LNHDA, CDR2 SQIVND (reference sequence). CDR3 DNA: TGTGCCAGCCAGGCCGCTCTCCGGGGTGAAAAACTGTTTTTT. Translation gives CASQAALRGEKLFF.

J is TRBJ1-3 and V is TRBV5-1, with D tentatively TRBD1 (5 bases). The germline gives CDR1 SGHRS, CDR2 YFSETQ. This CDR3 spans 17 amino acids. The V and J ends lost 1 base and 2 bases respectively, with 16 bases between them. The chain's CDR3 is CASSLLGGKVAGNTIYF. The CDR3 DNA is TGCGCCAGCAGCTTGTTGGGGGGGAAAGTTGCTGGAAACACCATATATTTT.

V and J are TRBV27 and TRBJ2-7; D is possibly TRBD2 (5 bases). This CDR3 comprises 14 residues. V lost 4 bases and J lost 3, with 13 bases in between. Germline-derived CDR1 and CDR2 are MNHEY and SMNVEV (reference sequence). This CDR3 is CASSSTLDYYEQYF. CDR3 DNA: TGTGCCAGCAGTTCCACCCTAGACTACTACGAGCAGTACTTC.

The V and J genes are TRBV5-4 and TRBJ2-5; 7 nucleotides line up with TRBD2. This CDR3 has 16 residues. Germline CDR1 reads SGHNT; CDR2 reads YYREEE (reference sequence). V gave up 2 bases and J gave up 2 bases; unmatched junction bases: 9. Written as DNA, the CDR3 is TGTGCCAGCAGCTTCGGTCCGGGAGGCCGGCAAGAGACCCAGTACTTC. Its protein product is CASSFGPGGRQETQYF. Drawing the rest from reference TRBV5-4 and TRBJ2-5, the complete variable domain is ETGVTQSPTHLIKTRGQQVTLRCSSQSGHNTVSWYQQALGQGPQFIFQYYREEENGRGNFPPRFSGLQFPNYSSELNVNALELDDSALYLCASSFGPGGRQETQYFGPGTRLLVL.

CDR3: CASSATGHNEKLFF. CDR3 bases: TGTGCCAGCAGCGCCACAGGGCATAATGAAAAACTGTTTTTT. The rearrangement joins TRBV9 to TRBJ1-4, with D maybe TRBD1 (6 bases). Looked up from germline, CDR1 is SGDLS and CDR2 is YYNGEE. Trimming took 3 bases from V and 4 from J, leaving 10 bases between them. This CDR3 comprises 14 residues.

This clone was seen just once. The chain employs TRBV19 and TRBJ2-7; D is possibly TRBD1 or TRBD2 (6 bases each). V shed 6 bases and J shed 2 bases, with 20 bases lying between them. CDR3 length equals 16 residues. The germline V gene encodes CDR1 LNHDA and CDR2 SQIVND (reference sequence). The CDR3 sequence: CASSSPHGGGAYEQYF. The DNA for the CDR3 is TGTGCCAGTAGCTCCCCACATGGGGGCGGGGCCTACGAGCAGTACTTC. The complete variable domain, with remaining parts taken from reference TRBV19 and TRBJ2-7, reads DGGITQSPKYLFRKEGQNVTLSCEQNLNHDAMYWYRQDPGQGLRLIYYSQIVNDFQKGDIAEGYSVSREKKESFPLTVTSAQKNPTAFYLCASSSPHGGGAYEQYFGPGTRLTVT.

The chain is built from TRBV7-3 and TRBJ2-1; 9 positions agree with TRBD2. Germline CDR1 SGHTA, CDR2 FQGTGA. This CDR3 contains 16 residues. Trimming removed 4 bases from V and 6 bases from J; junction bases left unmatched: 10. The CDR3 nucleotides are TGTGCCAGCAGCTCAATGGGACTAGCTTTCGGCAATGAGCAGTTCTTC. Its translation: CASSSMGLAFGNEQFF.

The chain uses TRBV7-8 and TRBJ1-5; 7 bases are shared with TRBD1. J was trimmed by 0 bases and V by 5 bases; bases with no gene match: 7. The CDR3 has 16 amino acids. The germline gives CDR1 SGHVS, CDR2 FQNEAQ. CDR3 loop: CASSVDRTLSNQPQHF. Written as DNA, the CDR3 is TGTGCCAGCAGCGTGGACAGGACCCTTAGCAATCAGCCCCAGCATTTT.

This clone was observed a few times. The CDR3 DNA reads TGTGCCAGCAGGGTAGCGGGAGTGTTTGTAGATGAGCAGTTCTTC. It translates to CASRVAGVFVDEQFF. V usage is TRBV27 and J usage is TRBJ2-1; TRBD2 matches 9 bases. This CDR3 region has 15 residues. Germline CDR1 is MNHEY and CDR2 is SMNVEV (reference sequence). V lost 6 bases and J lost 8; bases outside the gene matches: 11.

The chain joins TRBV11-2 to TRBJ2-1; TRBD2 matches at 9 bases. This CDR3 comprises 15 residues. The germline gives CDR1 SGHAT, CDR2 FQNNGV. Unmatched junction bases numbered 3, after V lost 1 base and J lost 5 bases. The CDR3 DNA is TGTGCCAGCAGCTTAGCTAGCGGGACCCACAATGAGCAGTTCTTC. The encoded protein is CASSLASGTHNEQFF.

This clone was found a few times. This rearrangement joins TRBV19 to TRBJ2-3; 7 nucleotides agree with TRBD2. CDR1 LNHDA and CDR2 SQIVND come from the germline V gene (reference sequence). The CDR3 covers 15 residues. J gave up 4 bases and V 7 bases, and 11 bases lay outside the gene matches. CDR3 nucleotide sequence: TGTGCCAGTAACGGCAATAGCGCGGGGGCAGATACGCAGTATTTT. Translating gives CASNGNSAGADTQYF.

This chain connects TRBV18 to TRBJ2-2; 12 nucleotides line up with TRBD1. In germline, CDR1 is KGHSH, CDR2 LQKENI. There are 15 residues in the CDR3. The V gene end was trimmed by 4 bases and the J gene end by 4 bases; junction bases not matched to a gene: 1. Here the CDR3 DNA reads TGTGCCAGCTCACGGGACAGGGGGCGCACCGGGGAGCTGTTTTTT. Translated, it gives CASSRDRGRTGELFF.

This rearrangement joins TRBV6-5 to TRBJ2-1; D possibly uses TRBD1 or TRBD2 (5 bases each). This CDR3 has 15 residues. Germline lookup yields CDR1 MNHEY and CDR2 SVGAGI. V was cut by 7 bases and J by 7 bases, with 20 bases left in between. CDR3 protein: CASKARGGRGNEQFF. CDR3 DNA sequence: TGTGCCAGCAAGGCCCGGGGCGGGCGAGGGAATGAGCAGTTCTTC.

This rearrangement joins TRBV27 to TRBJ2-7; D is possibly TRBD1 or TRBD2 (5 bases each). This CDR3 has 14 amino acids. Germline-derived CDR1 and CDR2 are MNHEY and SMNVEV (reference sequence). V was trimmed by 2 bases and J by 2 bases, leaving 10 bases between them. CDR3 amino acids: CASSLRDRTYEQYF. CDR3 in DNA: TGTGCCAGCAGTTTACGGGACCGCACCTACGAGCAGTACTTC.

V is TRBV7-6 and J is TRBJ2-1; either TRBD1 or TRBD2 may supply D (5 bases each). The CDR3 runs to 15 residues. Looked up from germline, CDR1 is SGHVS and CDR2 is FNYEAQ. V dropped 5 bases and J dropped 4 bases, with 15 bases sitting between them. The CDR3 DNA follows: TGTGCCAGCAGCATGGGACCCGCTCGTTACAATGAGCAGTTCTTC. Its protein is CASSMGPARYNEQFF.